This TCR beta chain stems from a study of shared clonotypes between healthy human individuals (TCRdb year 2020). For context, the study as a whole: A few men and two women, aged 18 to 49 years, made up the cohort. Blood TCR repertoires of roughly five healthy adults were deeply sequenced to estimate repertoire size and the extent of clonotype sharing between individuals. For each donor, CD4 naive and CD4 memory were each run on three plates, CD8 naive on two plates, and CD8 memory on one plate. To increase sequencing depth and limit assay-specific biases, different laboratories used diverse techniques to prepare libraries and sequence TCR repertoires. Each donor's leukapheresis produced roughly between roughly 0.85 and 10 billion PBMCs.

The donors were healthy, HIV-negative adults with no recently reported acute infections or vaccinations. Only Caucasian adults living in Nashville, Tennessee, USA were represented among the donors. CD4+ T cells were enriched through magnetic negative selection, after which naive cells were positively selected on CD45RA and the remaining negative fraction served as the memory subset. Blood was collected by leukapheresis, and PBMCs were isolated by Ficoll-Histopaque density gradient centrifugation and then cryopreserved in liquid nitrogen vapor phase. Purity and quantity of every magnetically sorted T cell population were checked by analytical flow cytometry. Each sorted fraction had its genomic DNA isolated and then quantified by UV absorbance on a Nanodrop 2000c. The study at large found these results: Even with the large sequencing depth, rarefaction of the sorted-subset datasets indicated that sequencing was incomplete. Pairwise subsampling indicated that sequencing depth was expected to affect the degree of clonotype sharing among donors. About 4.5% of naive CD4, 3.5% of naive CD8, around 2.3% of memory CD4, and 0.4% of memory CD8 clonotypes were shared across several donors. Larger estimated clonotype richness was generally found for naive subsets than for memory subsets. Sampling was restricted to blood, and TCR repertoires in tissue are likely to differ from TCR repertoires in blood. The genetic and exposure-history diversity represented was limited by the small number of donors. Clonotypes shared by all four sorted-subset donors showed higher generation probabilities than non-shared clonotypes.

CDR1 and CDR2 are drawn from the germline V gene: SNHLY, FYNNEI. The CDR3 numbers 15 residues from cysteine through phenylalanine. Solely the CDR3 DNA is kept, with 45 bases framed from the first base. Trimming removed 2 bases from V and 10 bases from J, leaving 15 bases between the germline ends. Using the deep immunoSEQ assay, multiplex PCR amplified TCR CDR3 regions from genomic DNA. Genomic DNA extracted from each cell subset was distributed evenly over all wells of several immunoSEQ 96-well plates, and each plate served as one replicate. Each replicate PCR for sorted subsets received about 220 ng genomic DNA, equal to roughly 33,000 T cell genomes. Purified libraries were measured with a Qubit 3.0 fluorometer, size-checked on a Bioanalyzer 2100, and measured again with the KAPA Library Quantification kit. A separate single-read 150-cycle Illumina NextSeq 550 flow cell was used to sequence each immunoSEQ 96-well plate. The original pipeline was this. Because the immunoSEQ output held only junctional sequences and lacked quality scores, the filtering could not match the filtering applied to full-length reads. To assign V/J genes and CDR3, sequences were annotated using PyIR, a Python wrapper for IgBLAST v1.9, with IMGT germline references. Reads with weak V/J assignments (E-value above 1e-6), missing CDR3, stop codons, out-of-frame junctions, or ambiguous translated residues were removed. A V3J clonotype was defined by an identical inferred V gene, J gene, and CDR3 amino acid sequence. To compute the percentage overlap between repertoires, the number of shared unique clonotypes was divided by the size of the smaller repertoire. RTK rarefaction, the Chao1 estimator, and Recon v2.1 estimates of unobserved clonotypes were used to assess repertoire richness. Generation probabilities for all TCRbeta clonotypes obtained by the gDNA method from several donors were computed using OLGA. The source is immuneACCESS, and TCRdb retained only in-frame sequences with V and J called. Part of the clones is not carried over; for the studies checked, unresolved V genes explain less than half of this, and the remainder is unexplained. The DNA gave D and trimming, while V, J and clone size come from that table. This sample holds roughly 2.6 million clones; approximately 94% were observed only once. Of the sample, about 0.13% is held by the ten largest clones.

About this clone itself: Its antigen target is currently unknown. The sample holds no much larger clone one base away, and base qualities are not on file.

The chain was built from TRBV2 and TRBJ1-6; TRBD1 is a possible D gene, resting on 5 matching bases. The specimen sequenced was naive CD4+ T cells sorted from blood. The cell subset or site label corresponds to: CD45RA+ positively selected. The receptor's source is a man younger than 35 in good health. The CDR3 amino acid sequence is: CASSEKGLLGSPLHF. In nucleotide form, the sequence is TGTGCCAGCAGTGAAAAGGGGCTTCTAGGCTCACCCCTCCACTTT. Where the CDR3 stops, the reference TRBV2 and TRBJ1-6 genes take over; the full variable domain is EPEVTQTPSHQVTQMGQEVILRCVPISNHLYFYWYRQILGQKVEFLVSFYNNEISEKSEIFDDQFSVERPDGSNFTLKIRSTKLEDSAMYFCASSEKGLLGSPLHFGNGTRLTVT.